The 25 T cell receptor beta chains given below trace back to one sample, sequenced in a study of vaccination effects on CD4 cells after COVID-19. These TCRs' antigens remain unknown. With the ViraFEST assay, the study expanded antigen-specific CD4+ T cells using viral peptide pools, then sequenced them. At the end of 10 days of culture, CD4+ T cells were isolated. As their vaccination, participants received two doses of either BNT162b2 or mRNA-1273. Profiling relied on immunoSEQ multiplex PCR, and the TCRdb table lists in-frame clones only, not all of them. The table includes about 16,000 clones, about 80% detected once. The specimen comprised CD4+ T cells from PBMCs cultured with HCoV-NL63 spike peptides, sampled after COVID-19 vaccination. These receptors all come from a human donor who received a COVID-19 vaccine.

This clone appeared a few times. The chain employs TRBV4-3 and TRBJ1-1, with D unresolved. Germline-derived CDR1 and CDR2 are LGHNA and YSLEER. CDR3 size: 13 residues. V was pared by 1 base and J by 4 bases, with 7 bases between. The CDR3 loop reads CASSQVRSTEAFF. The CDR3 DNA is TGCGCCAGCAGCCAAGTCAGGTCCACTGAAGCTTTCTTT.

This chain links TRBV10-3 with TRBJ2-7, with a possible D match to TRBD2 (6 bases). Germline lookup yields CDR1 ENHRY and CDR2 SYGVKD. Trimming took 0 bases from V and 4 from J, leaving 16 bases between them. CDR3 length equals 16 residues. CDR3 sequence reads: CAISESTTRGSYEQYF. The CDR3 bases are TGTGCCATCAGTGAGTCCACGACTAGAGGTTCGTACGAGCAGTACTTC.

V usage is TRBV5-1 and J usage is TRBJ2-1; perhaps TRBD1 as D (7 bases). The V end lost 4 bases, the J end lost 8 bases, and 16 bases lay between the germline ends. The germline gives CDR1 SGHRS, CDR2 YFSETQ. The CDR3 contains 14 residues. The CDR3 nucleotides read TGCGCCAGCAGCCCCCAGGGGGGTAGAGATGAGCAGTTCTTC. Translated, it gives CASSPQGGRDEQFF.

The genes are TRBV12-5 and TRBJ1-6; no reliable D call. The CDR3 totals 15 residues. The V and J ends lost 7 bases and 1 base respectively, with 11 bases between them. Germline CDR1 LGHNT, CDR2 FRNRAP. The CDR3 reads CASALGGSYNSPLHF. The CDR3 DNA sequence: TGTGCTAGTGCCTTGGGAGGGTCCTATAATTCACCCCTCCACTTT.

This sequence joins TRBV29-1 and TRBJ2-1, with 7 bases identical to TRBD1. V lost 6 bases to trimming and J lost 4 bases; unmatched junction nucleotides: 12. The germline V gene encodes CDR1 SQVTM and CDR2 ANQGSEA. This CDR3 spans 15 amino acids. The CDR3 is CSVDRDKTSYNEQFF. The CDR3 DNA follows: TGCAGCGTCGACAGGGACAAGACTTCATACAATGAGCAGTTCTTC.

V gene TRBV14 combines with J gene TRBJ1-1; no definite D call. CDR3 length: 14 amino acids. CDR1 is SGHDN, CDR2 FVKESK, per germline. V was trimmed by 3 bases and J by 1 base, leaving 9 bases between them. The CDR3 loop is CASSHAPPNTEAFF. CDR3 DNA sequence: TGTGCCAGCAGCCACGCACCACCGAACACTGAAGCTTTCTTT.

This clone has only a few counts. This chain uses TRBV7-2 with TRBJ1-2; tentative D call: TRBD1 (6 bases). V lost 3 bases to trimming and J lost 2 bases, with 16 bases between them. CDR3 size: 16 residues. Germline CDR1 reads SGHTA; CDR2 reads FQGNSA. CDR3: CASSFRSGEANYGYTF. In nucleotides, the CDR3 is TGTGCCAGCAGCTTTCGGTCAGGGGAGGCAAACTATGGCTACACCTTC.

This clone was counted between two and nine times. The chain recombines TRBV9 with TRBJ2-1; 10 bases align to TRBD1. CDR3 length equals 15 residues. The germline V gene encodes CDR1 SGDLS and CDR2 YYNGEE. The V segment lost 0 bases and the J segment 5 bases; nucleotides outside the gene matches: 2. The CDR3 DNA reads as TGTGCCAGCAGCGTAGGGACAGGGGGAAACAATGAGCAGTTCTTC. Translation: CASSVGTGGNNEQFF.

This chain connects TRBV6-4 to TRBJ2-1, with 11 bases matching TRBD2. Germline values: CDR1 MRHNA, CDR2 SNTAGT. The CDR3 loop spans 16 amino acids. Trimming removed 3 bases from V and 5 bases from J; junction bases left unmatched: 6. The CDR3 sequence: CASSEGGTSGHNEQFF. The DNA of the CDR3 is TGTGCCAGCAGTGAAGGGGGGACTAGCGGTCACAATGAGCAGTTCTTC.

The CDR3 coding sequence is TGTGCCAGCAGCTTTAGCGGTCCTTCCTACAATGAGCAGTTCTTC. Translating gives CASSFSGPSYNEQFF. The chain recombines TRBV25-1 with TRBJ2-1; D perhaps matches TRBD2 (6 bases). CDR1 and CDR2 from the germline V gene are MGHDK and SYGVNS. The CDR3 is made up of 15 amino acids. Trimming pared 6 bases from V and 1 base from J, leaving 13 bases between.

V gene TRBV6-5 combines with J gene TRBJ1-1; 8 bases agree with TRBD1. This CDR3 region has 16 residues. Looked up from germline, CDR1 is MNHEY and CDR2 is SVGAGI. Trimming cost V 2 bases and J 1 base; bases outside gene matches: 6. CDR3 coding DNA: TGTGCCAGCAGTTACGGGCGACAGGGGACGAACACTGAAGCTTTCTTT. Protein sequence: CASSYGRQGTNTEAFF.

The rearrangement joins TRBV15 to TRBJ2-2, with TRBD2 matching over 14 bases. CDR1 and CDR2 (germline): LNHNV, YYDKDF (reference sequence). CDR3 length: 18 residues. The J segment lost 4 bases and the V segment lost 2 bases, leaving 6 bases of the junction unmatched. Written as DNA, the CDR3 is TGTGCCACCAGCAGAAGACTAGCGGGAGGGCAGGGCACCGGGGAGCTGTTTTTT. Protein product: CATSRRLAGGQGTGELFF.

Here the CDR3 reads CASSLNSRTEAFF. For the CDR3, the DNA is TGTGCCAGCAGCTTAAACAGCCGGACTGAAGCTTTCTTT. This chain joins TRBV11-2 and TRBJ1-1; D uncertain. Germline values: CDR1 SGHAT, CDR2 FQNNGV. V was shortened by 2 bases and J by 5 bases, with 9 bases between the two germline ends. The CDR3 sequence is 13 residues long.

The chain joins TRBV11-3 to TRBJ2-1, with 9 bases that match TRBD2. V shed 5 bases, J shed 2 bases, and the junction held 4 bases outside the gene matches. Germline V gene data show CDR1 as SGHNT and CDR2 as YENEEA. There are 15 residues in the CDR3. CDR3 region: CASSAIAGAYNEQFF. CDR3 bases: TGTGCCAGCAGCGCCATAGCGGGGGCCTACAATGAGCAGTTCTTC.

The table lists this clone with a few counts. The CDR3 here is CASGLDRRVLIYGYTF. The CDR3 DNA follows: TGTGCTAGTGGTTTAGACCGCAGGGTATTAATCTATGGCTACACCTTC. The chain joins TRBV12-5 to TRBJ1-2; D possibly corresponds to TRBD1 (5 bases). The CDR3 is 16 residues long. CDR1 is LGHNT, CDR2 FRNRAP, per germline. The V end was cut by 3 bases, the J end by 4 bases, with 18 bases between.

This chain joins TRBV6-6 and TRBJ2-2; tentative D call: TRBD1 (6 bases). The V gene lost 7 bases and the J gene lost 3 bases, with 12 bases spanning the gap. The CDR3 is 14 residues long. Germline-derived CDR1 and CDR2 are MNHNY and SVGAGI (reference sequence). The DNA for the CDR3 is TGTGCCAGCAACGCAGGGGTTGACACCGGGGAGCTGTTTTTT. This codes for CASNAGVDTGELFF.

This sequence joins TRBV27 and TRBJ2-7, with D possibly being TRBD1 (6 bases). CDR1 is MNHEY, CDR2 SMNVEV, per germline (reference sequence). V was cut by 4 bases and J by 2 bases, with 12 bases left in between. The CDR3 has 14 residues. The CDR3 here is CASSSDRSAYEQYF. The CDR3 DNA reads TGTGCCAGCAGTTCGGACAGATCTGCCTACGAGCAGTACTTC.

V is TRBV30 and J is TRBJ2-7; TRBD1 matches at 10 bases. CDR3 length: 15 amino acids. Looked up from germline, CDR1 is GTSNPN and CDR2 is SVGIG (reference sequence). Losses at the gene ends were 0 bases for V and 5 bases for J; bases not matched to a gene: 7. DNA of the CDR3: TGTGCCTGGAGTGTACTGGGACAGGGGTCACACGAGCAGTACTTC. Encoded protein: CAWSVLGQGSHEQYF. Supplemented by reference TRBV30 and TRBJ2-7, the full variable domain reads SQTIHQWPATLVQPVGSPLSLECTVEGTSNPNLYWYRQAAGRGLQLLFYSVGIGQISSEVPQNLSASRPQDRQFILSSKKLLLSDSGFYLCAWSVLGQGSHEQYFGPGTRLTVT.

CDR3 region: CASSLGQPFTGELFF. CDR3 DNA sequence: TGCGCCAGCAGCTTGGGACAACCCTTCACCGGGGAGCTGTTTTTT. V and J are TRBV5-1 and TRBJ2-2; no clear D. In germline, CDR1 is SGHRS, CDR2 YFSETQ. This CDR3 comprises 15 residues. The V end was cut by 0 bases, the J end by 4 bases, with 10 bases between.

In this sample, this clone is medium-sized. The V call is TRBV2, the J call TRBJ2-5; unclear D gene. V was pared by 5 bases and J by 7 bases, with 11 bases between. The germline gives CDR1 SNHLY, CDR2 FYNNEI. The CDR3 sequence is 12 residues long. Here the CDR3 reads CASSLGSGTQYF. The CDR3 DNA reads TGTGCCAGCAGTCTAGGATCCGGGACCCAGTACTTC.

The CDR3 loop reads CAISLEGVNTGELFF. The CDR3 nucleotides read TGTGCCATCAGTCTAGAGGGGGTGAACACCGGGGAGCTGTTTTTT. This sequence joins TRBV10-3 and TRBJ2-2, with D possibly being TRBD1 (6 bases). Germline values: CDR1 ENHRY, CDR2 SYGVKD. The CDR3 contains 15 residues. Trimming removed 5 bases from V and 1 base from J, with 11 bases in between.

This sequence joins TRBV6-6 and TRBJ1-1; 9 bases are a match to TRBD1. The CDR3 is 13 residues long. V was pared by 4 bases and J by 13 bases, with 10 bases of the junction left unmatched. The V gene's germline CDR1 is MNHNY and CDR2 SVGAGI (reference sequence). In DNA, the CDR3 is TGTGCCAGCAGTTCCTACAGGGGGCAGGGTGGTTTCTTT. It yields the protein CASSSYRGQGGFF.

On this clone: A junction boundary mismatches the germline segment, possibly from a read error. The chain links TRBV7-3 to TRBJ2-2; D ambiguous. The CDR3 consists of 14 residues. Per germline, CDR1 SGHTA and CDR2 FQGTGA. CDR3 DNA sequence: TGTGCCAGCAGGTTAAAGGGGAACACCGGGGAGCTGTTTTTT. Protein product: CASRLKGNTGELFF. The complete variable domain, with remaining parts taken from reference TRBV7-3 and TRBJ2-2, reads GAGVSQTPSNKVTEKGKYVELRCDPISGHTALYWYRQSLGQGPEFLIYFQGTGAADDSGLPNDRFFAVRPEGSVSTLKIQRTERGDSAVYLCASRLKGNTGELFFGEGSRLTVL.

The rearrangement uses TRBV5-5 and TRBJ2-2, with 8 nucleotides matching TRBD1. The ends lost 7 bases at V and 1 base at J; junction bases unmatched: 3. Germline V gives CDR1 SGHKS, CDR2 YYEKEE (reference sequence). The CDR3 covers 14 residues. The CDR3 here is CASVGTGNTGELFF. The CDR3 DNA sequence: TGTGCCAGCGTCGGGACAGGGAACACCGGGGAGCTGTTTTTT.

This clone was seen more than once but under ten times. The J gene is TRBJ1-2, the V gene TRBV19; 9 bases are shared with TRBD1. The V segment lost 5 bases and the J segment 2 bases; nucleotides outside the gene matches: 12. Per germline, CDR1 LNHDA and CDR2 SQIVND (reference sequence). There are 17 residues in the CDR3. In DNA form, the CDR3 reads TGTGCCAGTAGTCCTCGGACAGGGGCCATCACCAACTATGGCTACACCTTC. It encodes CASSPRTGAITNYGYTF.